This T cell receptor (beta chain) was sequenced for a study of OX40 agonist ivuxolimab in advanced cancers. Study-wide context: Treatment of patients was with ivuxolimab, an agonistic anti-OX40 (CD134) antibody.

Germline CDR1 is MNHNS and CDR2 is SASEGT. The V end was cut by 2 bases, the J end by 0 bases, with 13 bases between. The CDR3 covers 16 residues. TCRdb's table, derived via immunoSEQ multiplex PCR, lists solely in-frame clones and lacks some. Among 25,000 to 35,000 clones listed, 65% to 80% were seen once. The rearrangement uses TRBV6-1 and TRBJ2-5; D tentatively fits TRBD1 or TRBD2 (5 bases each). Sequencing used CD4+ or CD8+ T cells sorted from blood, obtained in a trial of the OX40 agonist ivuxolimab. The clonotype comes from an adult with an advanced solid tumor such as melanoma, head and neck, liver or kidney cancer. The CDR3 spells CASSERGRPYQETQYF. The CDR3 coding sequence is TGTGCCAGCAGTGAACGGGGCCGCCCGTACCAAGAGACCCAGTACTTC.